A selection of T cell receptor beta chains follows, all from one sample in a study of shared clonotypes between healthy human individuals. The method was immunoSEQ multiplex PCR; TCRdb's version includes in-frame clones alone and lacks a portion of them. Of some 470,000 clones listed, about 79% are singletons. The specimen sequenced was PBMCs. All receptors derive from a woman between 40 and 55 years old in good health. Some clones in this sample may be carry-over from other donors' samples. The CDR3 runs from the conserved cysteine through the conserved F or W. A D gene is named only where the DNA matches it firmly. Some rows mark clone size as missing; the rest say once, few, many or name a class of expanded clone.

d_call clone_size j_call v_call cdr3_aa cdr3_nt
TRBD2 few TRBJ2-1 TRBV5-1 CASSLETSGSSAYNEQFF TGCGCCAGCAGCTTGGAGACTAGCGGGAGCAGCGCCTACAATGAGCAGTTCTTC
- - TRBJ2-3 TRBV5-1 CASKVPTDTQYF TGCGCCAGCAAAGTCCCCACAGATACGCAGTATTTT
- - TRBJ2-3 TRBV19 CASSKKGEHTDTQYF TGTGCCAGTAGTAAGAAGGGAGAACACACAGATACGCAGTATTTT
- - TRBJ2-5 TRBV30 CAWGRGTGNKETQYF TGTGCCTGGGGCCGGGGAACAGGGAACAAAGAGACCCAGTACTTC
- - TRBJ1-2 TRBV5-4 CASSPRQLANYGYTF TGTGCCAGCAGCCCCCGTCAACTAGCTAACTATGGCTACACCTTC
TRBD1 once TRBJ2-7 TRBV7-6 CASSLRQGRDYEQYF TGTGCCAGCAGCCTACGACAGGGCCGCGACTACGAGCAGTACTTC
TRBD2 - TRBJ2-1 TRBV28 CASTSAGLAGHNEQFF TGTGCCAGCACCTCTGCCGGACTAGCGGGCCACAATGAGCAGTTCTTC
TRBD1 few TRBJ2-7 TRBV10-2 CASSESGQGREQYF TGCGCCAGCAGTGAGTCGGGACAGGGGCGCGAGCAGTACTTC
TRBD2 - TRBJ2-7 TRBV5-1 CASSPGLAGGPIPYEQYF TGCGCCAGCAGCCCGGGACTAGCGGGAGGGCCAATACCCTACGAGCAGTACTTC
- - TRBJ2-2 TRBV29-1 CSGRIGGTGELFF TGCAGCGGAAGGATCGGGGGCACCGGGGAGCTGTTTTTT
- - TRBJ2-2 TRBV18 CASSPTGPTTAGELFF TGTGCCAGCTCACCCACGGGTCCCACCACGGCCGGGGAGCTGTTTTTT
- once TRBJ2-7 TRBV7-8 CASSLDRAGVYEQYF TGTGCCAGCAGCTTAGATAGGGCAGGGGTCTACGAGCAGTACTTC
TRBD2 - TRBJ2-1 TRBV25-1 CASSELVGLAAYNEQFF TGTGCCAGCAGTGAATTGGTAGGACTAGCGGCCTACAATGAGCAGTTCTTC
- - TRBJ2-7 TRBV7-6 CASSLAGLQYEQYF TGTGCCAGCAGCTTAGCGGGCCTACAATACGAGCAGTACTTC
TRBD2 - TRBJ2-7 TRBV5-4 CASSFLLAGGPYEQYF TGTGCCAGCAGCTTTCTACTAGCGGGAGGCCCCTACGAGCAGTACTTC
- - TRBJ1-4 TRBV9 CASSVGEAGEKLFF TGTGCCAGCAGCGTAGGGGAGGCAGGTGAAAAACTGTTTTTT
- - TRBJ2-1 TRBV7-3 CASSLSRTDEQFF TGTGCCAGCAGCTTAAGTCGCACGGATGAGCAGTTCTTC
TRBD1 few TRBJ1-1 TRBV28 CASSYRQGAMNTEAFF TGTGCCAGCAGTTACCGACAGGGGGCAATGAACACTGAAGCTTTCTTT
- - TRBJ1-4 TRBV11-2 CASSRGRNEKLFF TGTGCCAGCAGCAGAGGACGGAATGAAAAACTGTTTTTT
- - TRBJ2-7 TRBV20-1 CSARRDYEQYF TGCAGTGCTAGGAGGGACTACGAGCAGTACTTC
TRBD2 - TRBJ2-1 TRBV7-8 CASSLKSSGITGEQFF TGTGCCAGCAGCTTAAAGTCTAGCGGGATTACGGGTGAGCAGTTCTTC
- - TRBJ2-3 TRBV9 CASSVGLPDTQYF TGTGCCAGCAGCGTAGGCCTCCCAGATACGCAGTATTTT